What follows is one TCR beta chain and its context. The record originates from a study of blood T cells in healthy people across ages. The CDR3 has 15 residues. Trimming left V 5 bases short and J 4 bases short, with 16 bases between. From germline, CDR1 is MDHEN and CDR2 SYDVKM. The authors ran a second PCR of roughly 6 to 12 cycles using a sample-barcoded 5' primer and a J-beta primer mix. A tag from a template-switch adaptor with 12 random nucleotides marked each cDNA molecule. TCRdb re-called the 5' RACE reads with MiXCR, one entry per CDR3 protein. In the table there are over a million distinct CDR3 sequences, roughly 24% of which are singletons. These data were also reused for a study on T cells of mothers and their children.

The chain uses TRBV28 and TRBJ2-3; D not certain. The origin of this receptor is a girl aged 2-10 years in good health. Material for sequencing was blood. The DNA for the CDR3 is TGTGCCAGCAGTCCCATTAGTCCCACGGCAGATACGCAGTATTTT. The encoded protein is CASSPISPTADTQYF.